The 3 T cell receptor beta chains below come from one sample, sequenced in a study of graft-versus-host responses after intestinal transplantation. Measured with immunoSEQ multiplex PCR; TCRdb has only the in-frame clones, and not every one. The sample lists about 82,000 clones; 91% were seen once. Their specific antigens are unknown. Sample: unstimulated CD4+ T cells sorted from spleen or lymph node cells, taken before intestinal transplant. These receptors were collected from a human donor who received an intestinal transplant.

This chain connects TRBV4-3 to TRBJ1-4; D is perhaps TRBD1 (5 bases). The length of the CDR3 is 14 residues. Per germline, CDR1 LGHNA and CDR2 YSLEER. V lost 3 bases to trimming and J lost 3 bases, with 8 bases between them. CDR3 in DNA: TGCGCCAGCAGCCAGGACACCGCTAATGAAAAACTGTTTTTT. Residues: CASSQDTANEKLFF.

The gene calls are TRBV4-3 and TRBJ1-5, with 7 bases matching TRBD1. The V gene's germline CDR1 is LGHNA and CDR2 YSLEER. With V trimmed by 1 base and J by 2 bases, 14 bases remained unmatched. The CDR3 spans 19 residues. CDR3 DNA: TGCGCCAGCAGCCAAGGACTTAACAGGGGCCCCGGGGGCAATCAGCCCCAGCATTTT. This sequence encodes CASSQGLNRGPGGNQPQHF.

CDR3 amino acids: CASSLYRGRTDGYTF. Here the CDR3 DNA reads TGTGCCAGCAGCCTGTACAGGGGGCGGACCGATGGCTACACCTTC. The chain uses TRBV7-8 and TRBJ1-2, with TRBD1 matching 9 bases. The V and J ends lost 5 bases and 6 bases, in that order; junction bases with no gene match: 10. The CDR3 spans 15 residues. CDR1 is SGHVS and CDR2 is FQNEAQ in the germline V gene.